These 4 T cell receptor beta chains were sequenced from one sample in a study of blood T cell repertoires in COVID-19. The repertoire was sequenced with immunoSEQ multiplex PCR; TCRdb's copy has only in-frame clones and lacks some. This table holds 150,000 to 200,000 clones, around four fifths found once. Sample: peripheral blood. Receptor source: a woman aged 25 to 39 with acute or convalescent COVID-19.

This clone has more than one count but fewer than ten. This chain joins TRBV28 and TRBJ2-7, with D maybe TRBD2 (6 bases). Germline assignment: CDR1 MDHEN and CDR2 SYDVKM. V lost 5 bases to trimming and J lost 2 bases, with 16 bases between them. The CDR3 spans 15 residues. CDR3 coding DNA: TGTGCCAGCAGTAACCCACGCGGGACCACCTACGAGCAGTACTTC. Its protein product is CASSNPRGTTYEQYF.

The chain employs TRBV30 and TRBJ1-1; 9 bases align to TRBD1. Germline lookup yields CDR1 GTSNPN and CDR2 SVGIG (reference sequence). Losses at the gene ends were 2 bases for V and 1 base for J; bases not matched to a gene: 5. The CDR3 totals 15 residues. The CDR3 reads CAWSNPGQGNTEAFF. The CDR3 DNA reads TGTGCCTGGAGTAATCCGGGACAGGGGAACACTGAAGCTTTCTTT.

This chain uses TRBV18 with TRBJ2-3; tentatively, D is TRBD1 (6 bases). V shed 2 bases and J shed 4 bases, with 10 bases lying between them. The CDR3 is made up of 14 amino acids. From germline, CDR1 is KGHSH and CDR2 LQKENI. The CDR3 spells CASSPTGSPDTQYF. For the CDR3, the DNA is TGTGCCAGCTCACCAACAGGGTCTCCAGATACGCAGTATTTT.

The V and J genes are TRBV20-1 and TRBJ2-1, with a possible D match to TRBD1 (6 bases). The CDR3 extends over 11 amino acids. Germline CDR1 is DFQATT and CDR2 is SNEGSKA (reference sequence). V gave up 8 bases and J gave up 9 bases, with 14 bases separating them. CDR3 sequence (DNA): TGCAGTCCCCCCAGAGGGGGTGAGCAGTTCTTC. Its translation: CSPPRGGEQFF.